The following is a T cell receptor beta chain sequence with its context. TCR beta chains were sequenced at survey level with immunoSEQ. Clones were read by immunoSEQ multiplex PCR, and TCRdb kept only the in-frame ones, dropping some. The sample includes about 68,000 clones, over 85% of them seen just once. J was trimmed by 2 bases and V by 5 bases; bases with no gene match: 5. Germline V lookup: CDR1 SGHTA, CDR2 FQGTGA. The CDR3 runs 14 residues. The origin of this receptor is a man aged 40-49 years with rheumatoid arthritis. Sequenced material: PBMCs. The chain links TRBV7-3 to TRBJ1-2, with 7 nucleotides matching TRBD1. CDR3 DNA sequence: TGTGCCAGCAGCCCAGGGGGTGGGAACTATGGCTACACCTTC. It codes for CASSPGGGNYGYTF.